The clone carrying this T cell receptor beta chain is classed as medium-sized. Antigen unknown. This beta chain appears as a stray read in a library generated for alpha chains; its size is not informative. This specimen comes from a study of spatial heterogeneity in lung cancer. Study outcomes and limitations: Counts of expanded intratumoral alpha and beta TCRs tracked tumor mutation counts. When ubiquitous and regional expanded TCRs were counted, their numbers tracked ubiquitous and regional nonsynonymous mutations, respectively.

Germline V gene data show CDR1 as DFQATT and CDR2 as SNEGSKA (reference sequence). This CDR3 has 12 residues. Trimming removed 7 bases from V and 7 bases from J, with 14 bases in between. TCRdb analysed the 5' RACE reads with MiXCR anew, one entry per CDR3 protein. The table includes 3,700 or so distinct CDR3 sequences, approximately 28% detected once. This sample's time point: sample taken at primary tumor resection. The genes are TRBV20-1 and TRBJ2-4, with D perhaps matching TRBD2 (6 bases). The clonotype was recovered from a male donor with early-stage non-small cell lung cancer. Material: lung tumor tissue, obtained at surgery. CDR3 sequence reads: CSVRESANIQYF. The CDR3 region has the DNA TGCAGTGTTCGGGAGTCGGCTAACATTCAGTACTTC.